This T cell receptor beta chain is from a study of blood T cells in healthy people across ages. This clonotype came up a few times. Its specificity is not known. The CDR3 length is 17 residues. Per germline, CDR1 ENHRY and CDR2 SYGVKD. V lost 0 bases to trimming and J lost 0 bases, with 14 bases between them. Alongside a J-beta primer mix, a sample-barcoded 5' primer served in a second PCR lasting roughly 6 to 11 cycles. Each cDNA molecule, via a template-switch adaptor with 12 random nucleotides, was tagged. One entry per CDR3 protein, called by TCRdb with MiXCR from the 5' RACE reads. The data contain 1.5 million to 1.8 million distinct CDR3 sequences, approximately 42% of them singletons. Study-level points and caveats: Comparison with aged donors showed that long-lived donors had more naive CD4+ cells and higher diversity.

The chain uses TRBV10-3 and TRBJ2-5; D perhaps matches TRBD1 (6 bases). This sequence originates from a woman aged 18-30 years in good health. Sample: blood. The CDR3 region is CAISESTRYRDQETQYF. For the CDR3, the DNA is TGTGCCATCAGTGAGTCGACGCGGTACAGGGACCAAGAGACCCAGTACTTC.